This T cell receptor (beta chain) was identified in a study of blood T cells in healthy people across ages. Study-level results: Those diversity estimates obtained from one million T cells were thought to be underestimates. Naive CD4+ cell counts and diversity both ran higher in long-lived than in aged donors.

A word on this clonotype: Its matching antigen is unknown.

Combining a sample-barcoded 5' primer with a J-beta primer mix, a second PCR ran for roughly 6 to 11 cycles. The template-switch adaptor, which had 12 random nucleotides, put a tag on each cDNA molecule. TCRdb re-called the 5' RACE reads through MiXCR, storing one row per CDR3 protein. The sample records hundreds of thousands of distinct CDR3 sequences, nearly 60% being singletons. Germline V gives CDR1 SQVTM, CDR2 ANQGSEA. This CDR3 region has 15 residues. Deletions cut 6 bases from V and 1 base from J, with 19 bases between. The genes are TRBV29-1 and TRBJ2-7; D may be TRBD2 (6 bases). This TCR came from a man aged 30-40 years in good health. Input material: blood. The CDR3 sequence: CSVTRGSGPSYEQYF. CDR3 in DNA: TGCAGCGTCACCCGGGGGAGCGGACCTTCCTACGAGCAGTACTTC.